This TCR beta chain came from a study of T cell changes during pregnancy in multiple sclerosis. This clone was counted only a few times. Assay used: immunoSEQ multiplex PCR; TCRdb lists only in-frame clones, some missing. The sample lists approximately 90,000 clones; 85% to 95% were seen once. V lost 2 bases and J 1 base, leaving 8 bases between the germline ends. The germline gives CDR1 LGHNA, CDR2 YNFKEQ. The CDR3 is 14 residues long. The sequence came from a female donor with multiple sclerosis, enrolled in a pregnancy study. Material: peripheral blood, obtained before pregnancy. The chain couples TRBV4-2 to TRBJ1-1; TRBD1 might be the D (5 bases). The CDR3 DNA sequence: TGTGCCAGCAGCCAACAGGGCTCGAACACTGAAGCTTTCTTT. Protein product: CASSQQGSNTEAFF.